What follows are 23 T cell receptor beta chains derived from one specimen sequenced in a study of T cells in Graves' hyperthyroidism and ophthalmopathy. TCR beta CDR3 region amplification was performed from RNA transcripts. The HTBI primer set was used in a first-round RT-PCR of the TCR CDR3. One entry per CDR3 protein results from TCRdb running MiXCR on the multiplex PCR reads. In the table there are 360,000 or so distinct CDR3 sequences, about a sixth of which are singletons. Sequenced material: blood. These receptors were taken from a woman in her forties with Graves' ophthalmopathy.

This clonotype was picked up many times. The J gene is TRBJ2-5, the V gene TRBV29-1; D might be TRBD2 (5 bases). Germline-derived CDR1 and CDR2 are SQVTM and ANQGSEA. The CDR3 covers 13 residues. Between the trimmed V and J ends, which lost 3 bases and 1 base, there was a span of 9 bases. CDR3 DNA: TGCAGCGTTGAGGTGGGAGTCCAAGAGACCCAGTACTTC. Amino acids: CSVEVGVQETQYF. Drawing the rest from reference TRBV29-1 and TRBJ2-5, the complete variable domain is SAVISQKPSRDICQRGTSLTIQCQVDSQVTMMFWYRQQPGQSLTLIATANQGSEATYESGFVIDKFPISRPNLTFSTLTVSNMSPEDSSIYLCSVEVGVQETQYFGPGTRLLVL.

This clonotype was detected ten times or more. V is TRBV12-3 or TRBV12-4 and J is TRBJ1-1, with TRBD1 as a possible D gene (6 bases). Trimming took off 8 bases at V and 6 bases at J, with 10 bases between the two ends. This CDR3 has 11 residues. This chain's CDR3 is CASWAGAEAFF. CDR3 coding DNA: TGTGCCAGCTGGGCAGGGGCTGAAGCTTTCTTT.

This clonotype was detected a few times. The V call is TRBV20-1, the J call TRBJ1-5; 10 positions agree with TRBD1. The J segment lost 4 bases and the V segment lost 6 bases, leaving 6 bases of the junction unmatched. In germline, CDR1 is DFQATT, CDR2 SNEGSKA (reference sequence). This CDR3 comprises 14 residues. This CDR3 is CSARDRGRNQPQHF. CDR3 nucleotides: TGCAGTGCAAGGGACAGGGGAAGGAATCAGCCCCAGCATTTT.

This clonotype was observed at least ten times. CDR3 nucleotides: TGTGCCAGCATTCTCCGGGACAGGGGATCCTACGAGCAGTACTTC. It translates to CASILRDRGSYEQYF. The J gene is TRBJ2-7, the V gene TRBV6-2 or TRBV6-3; TRBD1 matches at 10 bases. The germline V gene has CDR1 MNHEY and CDR2 SVGEGT. CDR3 size: 15 residues. Trimming removed 7 bases from V and 1 base from J; junction bases left unmatched: 7.

The CDR3 DNA is TGTGCCAGCAGTGTTTCAATGGGGAAGAGTGCCTACGAGCAGTACTTC. This codes for CASSVSMGKSAYEQYF. This sequence joins TRBV6-1 and TRBJ2-7; D is uncertain. The V and J ends lost 4 bases and 2 bases respectively, with 18 bases between them. The CDR3 contains 16 residues. Germline CDR1 reads MNHNS; CDR2 reads SASEGT.

Many counts were recorded for this clonotype. The chain couples TRBV28 to TRBJ1-1; no reliable D call. The ends were cut back, 5 bases at V and 1 base at J, with 14 bases in the middle. CDR3 length: 15 amino acids. The germline V gene has CDR1 MDHEN and CDR2 SYDVKM. For the CDR3, the DNA is TGTGCCAGCAGTCGACTTCCCCCGGGGAACACTGAAGCTTTCTTT. Residues: CASSRLPPGNTEAFF.

This clonotype was detected many times. This chain connects TRBV24-1 to TRBJ2-5; D is ambiguous. V lost 4 bases to trimming and J lost 0 bases, with 11 bases between them. This CDR3 spans 15 amino acids. From germline, CDR1 is KGHDR and CDR2 SFDVKD. In nucleotides, the CDR3 is TGTGCCACCAGTGACCCGAGGAGCCACCAAGAGACCCAGTACTTC. This encodes CATSDPRSHQETQYF.

This clonotype has a count of ten or more. This chain uses TRBV6-5 with TRBJ2-7; possibly TRBD2 for D (6 bases). This CDR3 has 14 residues. Germline assignment: CDR1 MNHEY and CDR2 SVGAGI. With 7 bases removed from V and 0 bases from J, the gap between germline ends came to 13 bases. The CDR3 region has the DNA TGTGCCAGCAATCGGGACTGGAGCTCCTACGAGCAGTACTTC. Translation gives CASNRDWSSYEQYF.

There are many counts of this clonotype. This chain uses TRBV2 with TRBJ1-4, with D possibly being TRBD1 (5 bases). Trimming shortened V by 7 bases and J by 7 bases, and 13 bases separated the two germline ends. The V gene's germline CDR1 is SNHLY and CDR2 FYNNEI. CDR3 length: 13 residues. The CDR3 protein is CASTGTGGEKLFF. The DNA for the CDR3 is TGTGCCAGCACAGGGACGGGTGGTGAAAAACTGTTTTTT.

A note on this clonotype: The junction differs from germline at one of its ends, possibly a read error. V gene TRBV11-1 combines with J gene TRBJ1-1; D gene uncertain. CDR3 length: 15 amino acids. Germline V gene lookup returns CDR1 SGHAT and CDR2 FQDESV (reference sequence). Here the CDR3 DNA reads TGTGCCAGCAGCCAACCCGAGACACAGAACACTGAGGCTTTCTTT. Protein product: CASSQPETQNTEAFF.

This clonotype has at least ten counts. CDR3 region: CASSFEKGNQPQHF. The CDR3 region has the DNA TGTGCCAGCAGTTTTGAGAAGGGCAATCAGCCCCAGCATTTT. The chain couples TRBV12-3 or TRBV12-4 to TRBJ1-5, with no clear D. The V end lost 3 bases, the J end lost 2 bases, and 8 bases lay between the germline ends. The CDR3 length is 14 residues.

This clonotype occurred many times. This rearrangement joins TRBV28 to TRBJ1-6; a weak D match, TRBD1 (5 bases). V gave up 4 bases and J gave up 2 bases, with 9 bases separating them. The CDR3 covers 15 residues. Germline V CDR1 and CDR2: MDHEN, SYDVKM. CDR3 sequence (DNA): TGTGCCAGCAGTTCGGGGGGACCCTATAATTCACCCCTCCACTTT. This gives the protein CASSSGGPYNSPLHF.

The table lists this clonotype with many counts. The chain couples TRBV28 to TRBJ1-5; D gene uncertain. Germline V gives CDR1 MDHEN, CDR2 SYDVKM. CDR3 length equals 15 residues. Between the trimmed V and J ends, which lost 1 base and 4 bases, there was a span of 11 bases. The CDR3 sequence: CASSLYEMANQPQHF. The DNA for the CDR3 is TGTGCCAGCAGTTTATATGAAATGGCGAATCAGCCCCAGCATTTT.

The chain is built from TRBV20-1 and TRBJ2-5; D possibly uses TRBD1 or TRBD2 (5 bases each). Germline loops: CDR1 DFQATT, CDR2 SNEGSKA (reference sequence). This CDR3 has 13 residues. Trimming cost V 6 bases and J 5 bases, with 16 bases left between them. Here the CDR3 reads CSAIADGTETQYF. The CDR3 DNA is TGCAGTGCCATCGCTGACGGGACCGAGACCCAGTACTTC.

There are many counts of this clonotype. J is TRBJ2-7 and V is TRBV13; 10 bases line up with TRBD1. Germline V gives CDR1 PRHDT, CDR2 FYEKMQ (reference sequence). The CDR3 is 15 residues long. Germline trimming cut 0 bases from V and 6 bases from J; bases unmatched to any gene: 5. The CDR3 reads CASSLGLRTGGEQYF. DNA of the CDR3: TGTGCCAGCAGCTTAGGCCTCCGGACAGGGGGCGAGCAGTACTTC.

V and J are TRBV29-1 and TRBJ2-7; 8 bases match TRBD2. The germline gives CDR1 SQVTM, CDR2 ANQGSEA. With V trimmed by 7 bases and J by 0 bases, 8 bases remained unmatched. This CDR3 is built from 14 residues. The CDR3 here is CSALLAGISYEQYF. The DNA of the CDR3 is TGCAGCGCCCTTCTAGCGGGTATCTCCTACGAGCAGTACTTC.

Many counts were recorded for this clonotype. This rearrangement joins TRBV6-1 to TRBJ2-7, with D tentatively TRBD1 (6 bases). The CDR3 is 12 residues long. Germline loops: CDR1 MNHNS, CDR2 SASEGT. Trimming shortened V by 8 bases and J by 3 bases, and 11 bases separated the two germline ends. The CDR3 nucleotides read TGTGCCAGCCAGGAGGACAGCTACGAGCAGTACTTC. Protein: CASQEDSYEQYF.

This clonotype was detected many times. The V and J genes are TRBV6-2 or TRBV6-3 and TRBJ2-7; D might be TRBD1 (5 bases). CDR1 and CDR2 from the germline V gene are MNHEY and SVGEGT. This CDR3 has 17 residues. The V end was cut by 4 bases, the J end by 2 bases, with 21 bases between. The CDR3 DNA sequence: TGTGCCAGCAGTTCATACAGGACCGAAGAGAAGCCCTACGAGCAGTACTTC. Its protein is CASSSYRTEEKPYEQYF.

At least ten counts were recorded for this clonotype. The chain uses TRBV15 and TRBJ1-1; no clear D. Germline V gene sequence: CDR1 LNHNV, CDR2 YYDKDF (reference sequence). V lost 0 bases to trimming and J lost 2 bases, with 4 bases between them. The CDR3 extends over 13 amino acids. CDR3 residues: CATSRDSNTEAFF. The CDR3 coding sequence is TGTGCCACCAGCAGAGACAGTAACACTGAAGCTTTCTTT.

This rearrangement joins TRBV6-2 or TRBV6-3 to TRBJ2-7, with 7 bases aligning to TRBD1. J was trimmed by 1 base and V by 5 bases; bases with no gene match: 8. This CDR3 spans 15 amino acids. Germline CDR1 MNHEY, CDR2 SVGEGT. The CDR3 reads CASSNGQAYSYEQYF. CDR3 coding DNA: TGTGCCAGCAGTAACGGACAGGCCTATTCCTACGAGCAGTACTTC.

The chain employs TRBV4-1 and TRBJ2-6; 13 bases align to TRBD2. CDR3 length: 18 amino acids. Per the germline V gene, CDR1 is MGHRA and CDR2 is YSYEKL. Losses at the gene ends were 4 bases for V and 0 bases for J; bases not matched to a gene: 3. The CDR3 region is CASSPGLAGVSGANVLTF. The CDR3 nucleotides read TGCGCCAGCAGCCCCGGACTAGCGGGAGTCTCTGGGGCCAACGTCCTGACTTTC.

This clonotype appeared many times. V gene TRBV5-1 combines with J gene TRBJ2-7; D may be TRBD1 (6 bases). CDR1 SGHRS and CDR2 YFSETQ come from the germline V gene. V was cut by 1 base and J by 5 bases, with 16 bases left in between. There are 15 residues in the CDR3. In DNA, the CDR3 is TGCGCCAGCAGCTTGTTTCAGGGGCAAGGAGACGAGCAGTACTTC. Translating gives CASSLFQGQGDEQYF.

CDR3 DNA sequence: TGCGCCAGCAGCCAAGTCTTCGGGAGCCACGAGCAGTACTTC. Amino acid sequence: CASSQVFGSHEQYF. The chain combines TRBV4-1 with TRBJ2-7, with D perhaps TRBD2 (6 bases). The V gene lost 1 base and the J gene lost 5 bases, with 12 bases spanning the gap. Germline lookup yields CDR1 MGHRA and CDR2 YSYEKL. The CDR3 runs to 14 residues.